The clone carrying this T cell receptor beta chain was detected only a few times. As yet, its antigen is unknown. It was with 60 Vbeta and 13 Jbeta primers that the PCR ran. Sequenced by immunoSEQ multiplex PCR; TCRdb stores in-frame clones only, minus some. The table shows nearly 200,000 clones, with roughly four fifths occurring only once. The data belong to a study of cytomegalovirus exposure and HLA in healthy donors. The study, taken as a whole, reports: A later analysis revealed that TCR association rates differed between HLA loci, peaking at DRB1 and bottoming out at HLA-C. Researchers reportedly found TCR beta sequences accurately predicted most subjects' HLA-A and HLA-B alleles. The study found most TCR sequences rare, yet found some public TCRs in many donors.

Germline V gene sequence: CDR1 SGHAT, CDR2 FQNNGV. V lost 1 base, J lost 6 bases, and 12 bases lay in between. The CDR3 has 14 amino acids. The sequenced material came from PBMCs. The source is a woman in her 30s in good health and CMV-seropositive. V gene TRBV11-2 combines with J gene TRBJ2-5; a weak D match, TRBD2 (5 bases). The CDR3 DNA follows: TGTGCCAGCAGCTTAGCACGGGGTGGGAAGACCCAGTACTTC. It translates to CASSLARGGKTQYF.